This TCR beta chain was captured by sequencing in a study of blood T cell repertoires in COVID-19. Study-wide context: T cells, B-cell-depleted T cells, or PBMCs provided the cDNA or gDNA that served as material.

The CDR3 totals 16 residues. Germline V CDR1 and CDR2: LGHDT, YNNKEL (reference sequence). V shed 0 bases, J shed 3 bases, and the junction held 6 bases outside the gene matches. TCRdb's table, derived via immunoSEQ multiplex PCR, lists solely in-frame clones and lacks some. The table lists fewer than 450,000 clones, around nine tenths of them singletons. The gene calls are TRBV3-1 (or the pseudogene TRBV3-2) and TRBJ2-7, with 9 bases matching TRBD1. Sample: peripheral blood. The source of this sequence is a woman between 18 and 29 years old who had recovered from COVID-19. CDR3 nucleotide sequence: TGTGCCAGCAGCCAAGATTCCTGGGACAGGGACTACGAGCAGTACGTC. It specifies CASSQDSWDRDYEQYV.